This T cell receptor beta chain was documented in a study of relationships among human T cell subsets. Th1 cells were collected as flow-through following bead selections for CD25, CD56 and CD294. T cell subsets were isolated with magnetic beads coated with subset-specific monoclonal antibodies. Germline V gives CDR1 SGHAT, CDR2 FQNNGV. The V and J ends lost 0 bases and 0 bases respectively, with 6 bases between them. CDR3 length equals 14 residues. TCR alpha and beta CDR3s were amplified from mRNA by semiquantitative ARM-PCR. Tagged nested gene-specific primers were used first, then communal superprimers amplified exponentially. TCRdb ran MiXCR on the multiplex PCR reads and lists one entry per CDR3 protein. The table has 10,000 to 15,000 distinct CDR3 sequences, around 70% seen once; the top ten hold just under 30%. A single count supports this clonotype.

The sequence derives from a man in his forties in good health. V is TRBV11-2 and J is TRBJ2-7; D is uncertain. Sequencing was done on a sample of CD4+ Th1 cells sorted from blood. The CDR3 nucleotides are TGTGCCAGCAGCTTAGAGGGCAGCTCCTACGAGCAGTACTTC. Its protein product is CASSLEGSSYEQYF.